The 18 T cell receptor beta chains given below trace back to one sample, sequenced in a study of PD-1 blockade in classical Hodgkin lymphoma. Every patient had relapsed following autologous stem cell transplantation, and cohorts differed in brentuximab vedotin exposure. Clones were sequenced by immunoSEQ multiplex PCR, and TCRdb holds only the in-frame ones, with some missing. The sample comprises roughly 32,000 clones, roughly four fifths of which are singletons, and 32% rests with the top ten. The source was peripheral blood mononuclear cells (PBMCs), collected at baseline. Source of these receptors: a human donor with classical Hodgkin lymphoma.

This clone was found a few times. The sample has other DNA sequences that encode this CDR3 too. This sequence joins TRBV5-1 and TRBJ1-2; D is ambiguous. The V gene's germline CDR1 is SGHRS and CDR2 YFSETQ. This CDR3 is 13 amino acids long. V lost 3 bases to trimming and J lost 2 bases, with 8 bases between them. CDR3 sequence: CASSSDGNYGYTF. The CDR3 bases are TGCGCCAGCAGCTCGGACGGGAACTATGGCTACACCTTC.

The table lists this clone with a count of one. The gene calls are TRBV6-6 and TRBJ2-7; D is perhaps TRBD2 (5 bases). V dropped 7 bases and J dropped 4 bases, with 11 bases sitting between them. Germline CDR1 and CDR2: MNHNY and SVGAGI (reference sequence). This CDR3 spans 12 amino acids. For the CDR3, the DNA is TGTGCCAGCATGCCTGGGGAGTACGAGCAGTACTTC. Amino acids: CASMPGEYEQYF.

The chain recombines TRBV6-8 with TRBJ2-2, with TRBD2 as a possible D gene (6 bases). V was shortened by 2 bases and J by 2 bases, with 15 bases between the two germline ends. Germline CDR1 and CDR2: MNHGY and SAAAGT. The CDR3 spans 17 residues. CDR3 in amino acids: CASSYRPGGANTGELFF. CDR3 DNA: TGTGCCAGCAGTTACCGCCCGGGCGGGGCTAACACCGGGGAGCTGTTTTTT.

The chain joins TRBV28 to TRBJ1-1; D gene uncertain. The ends were cut back, 6 bases at V and 4 bases at J, with 9 bases in the middle. CDR3 length: 12 residues. The germline CDR1 and CDR2 sequences are MDHEN and SYDVKM. CDR3 sequence: CASRGLATEAFF. CDR3 DNA sequence: TGTGCCAGCAGGGGTTTAGCCACTGAAGCTTTCTTT. Full variable domain (rest looked up from reference TRBV28 and TRBJ1-1): DVKVTQSSRYLVKRTGEKVFLECVQDMDHENMFWYRQDPGLGLRLIYFSYDVKMKEKGDIPEGYSVSREKKERFSLILESASTNQTSMYLCASRGLATEAFFGQGTRLTVV.

This clone has only one observation. The chain is built from TRBV10-3 and TRBJ1-1; possibly TRBD1 for D (6 bases). Germline V gene data show CDR1 as ENHRY and CDR2 as SYGVKD. The CDR3 covers 14 residues. V was trimmed by 6 bases and J by 1 base, leaving 12 bases between them. CDR3 DNA sequence: TGTGCCATCAGCCTTACAGGGAAGAACACTGAAGCTTTCTTT. Translating gives CAISLTGKNTEAFF.

This clone occurred a few times. V usage is TRBV4-2 and J usage is TRBJ1-1; D is unresolved. The germline gives CDR1 LGHNA, CDR2 YNFKEQ. The CDR3 totals 14 residues. V shed 0 bases and J shed 4 bases, with 9 bases lying between them. This chain's CDR3 is CASSQDRSVTEAFF. The DNA of the CDR3 is TGTGCCAGCAGCCAAGATAGGTCGGTCACTGAAGCTTTCTTT.

V gene TRBV4-1 combines with J gene TRBJ2-7; TRBD1 or TRBD2 may be the D gene (5 bases each). Germline values: CDR1 MGHRA, CDR2 YSYEKL. Trimming left V 0 bases short and J 2 bases short, with 20 bases between. The CDR3 runs to 18 residues. CDR3: CASSQELSAGTLTYEQYF. CDR3 DNA sequence: TGCGCCAGCAGCCAAGAATTGTCGGCAGGGACCTTAACCTACGAGCAGTACTTC.

DNA for the CDR3: TGTGCCAGCAGCCGACGCGGGGGGGCCAATGGCAATGAGCAGTTCTTC. Translated: CASSRRGGANGNEQFF. The J gene is TRBJ2-1, the V gene TRBV16, with 9 positions matching TRBD2. V was pared by 4 bases and J by 6 bases, with 10 bases of the junction left unmatched. CDR1 is KGHSY, CDR2 FQNENV, per germline. The CDR3 covers 16 residues. Using reference TRBV16 and TRBJ2-1 for the parts outside the CDR3, the full variable domain is GEEVAQTPKHLVRGEGQKAKLYCAPIKGHSYVFWYQQVLKNEFKFLISFQNENVFDETGMPKERFSAKCLPNSPCSLEIQATKLEDSAVYFCASSRRGGANGNEQFFGPGTRLTVL.

The chain combines TRBV4-2 with TRBJ1-2; D is ambiguous. V lost 0 bases, J lost 1 base, and 9 bases lay in between. CDR3 length: 15 amino acids. Germline CDR1 reads LGHNA; CDR2 reads YNFKEQ. The DNA for the CDR3 is TGTGCCAGCAGCCAAGACGAACGGGATAACTATGGCTACACCTTC. Its protein is CASSQDERDNYGYTF.

This sequence joins TRBV7-8 and TRBJ2-1; 9 nucleotides match TRBD2. The germline V gene encodes CDR1 SGHVS and CDR2 FQNEAQ. The V and J ends lost 3 bases and 6 bases, in that order; junction bases with no gene match: 6. This CDR3 is 15 amino acids long. The CDR3 DNA sequence: TGTGCCAGCAGCTTTACGGGACTAGCACTCAATGAGCAGTTCTTC. Residues: CASSFTGLALNEQFF.

This chain uses TRBV18 with TRBJ1-2; possibly TRBD1 for D (5 bases). V gave up 2 bases and J gave up 0 bases, with 10 bases separating them. The CDR3 sequence is 15 residues long. Germline CDR1 and CDR2: KGHSH and LQKENI. CDR3 in amino acids: CASSPGEGTNYGYTF. CDR3 DNA sequence: TGTGCCAGCTCACCAGGGGAGGGGACTAACTATGGCTACACCTTC.

The chain is built from TRBV7-9 and TRBJ2-3; unclear D gene. With 0 bases removed from V and 4 bases from J, the gap between germline ends came to 5 bases. The CDR3 extends over 13 amino acids. Germline V gene sequence: CDR1 SEHNR, CDR2 FQNEAQ (reference sequence). The DNA of the CDR3 is TGTGCCAGCAGCTTAGCGTCTTCAGATACGCAGTATTTT. This gives the protein CASSLASSDTQYF.

This sequence joins TRBV7-2 and TRBJ1-5, with no clear D. Germline loops: CDR1 SGHTA, CDR2 FQGNSA. With 1 base removed from V and 6 bases from J, the gap between germline ends came to 7 bases. The length of the CDR3 is 13 residues. This CDR3 reads CASSLDLIQPQHF. The CDR3 DNA is TGTGCCAGCAGCTTAGACTTGATTCAGCCCCAGCATTTT.

Sample share makes this clone medium-sized. The chain uses TRBV9 and TRBJ2-5; tentatively, D is TRBD1 or TRBD2 (5 bases each). This CDR3 spans 18 amino acids. With 1 base removed from V and 3 bases from J, the gap between germline ends came to 22 bases. Germline CDR1 and CDR2: SGDLS and YYNGEE. This CDR3 reads CASSVWGLSRQAEETQYF. In DNA form, the CDR3 reads TGTGCCAGCAGCGTATGGGGGTTATCGCGGCAGGCCGAAGAGACCCAGTACTTC.

This clone was recorded a few times. This chain uses TRBV5-4 with TRBJ1-1; D gene uncertain. The CDR3 length is 13 residues. V was trimmed by 5 bases and J by 1 base, leaving 9 bases between them. The V gene's germline CDR1 is SGHNT and CDR2 YYREEE (reference sequence). CDR3 residues: CASRGKTNTEAFF. CDR3 bases: TGTGCCAGCAGGGGGAAAACGAACACTGAAGCTTTCTTT.

J is TRBJ2-7 and V is TRBV4-2; TRBD2 aligns across 9 bases. CDR3 size: 15 residues. Unmatched junction bases numbered 3, after V lost 1 base and J lost 2 bases. Looked up from germline, CDR1 is LGHNA and CDR2 is YNFKEQ. The DNA for the CDR3 is TGTGCCAGCAGCCAAGGGTCTAGCGGGGCCTACGAGCAGTACTTC. Its translation: CASSQGSSGAYEQYF.

The chain joins TRBV7-6 to TRBJ1-2; 7 bases align to TRBD1. The junction had 5 bases not matched to a gene; V was cut back by 3 bases and J by 7 bases. CDR3 length equals 13 residues. The germline gives CDR1 SGHVS, CDR2 FNYEAQ. The CDR3 coding sequence is TGTGCCAGCAGCTTCGACAGGGCGGCTGGCTACACCTTC. Its protein is CASSFDRAAGYTF.

The J gene is TRBJ2-7, the V gene TRBV7-9; 8 nucleotides match TRBD1. In germline, CDR1 is SEHNR, CDR2 FQNEAQ (reference sequence). The CDR3 has 15 residues. Trimming removed 4 bases from V and 2 bases from J; junction bases left unmatched: 7. Written as DNA, the CDR3 is TGTGCCAGCAGCTCGGACAGGGAACCCACCTACGAGCAGTACTTC. This encodes CASSSDREPTYEQYF. Full variable domain (missing parts from reference TRBV7-9 and TRBJ2-7): DTGVSQNPRHKITKRGQNVTFRCDPISEHNRLYWYRQTLGQGPEFLTYFQNEAQLEKSRLLSDRFSAERPKGSFSTLEIQRTEQGDSAMYLCASSSDREPTYEQYFGPGTRLTVT.